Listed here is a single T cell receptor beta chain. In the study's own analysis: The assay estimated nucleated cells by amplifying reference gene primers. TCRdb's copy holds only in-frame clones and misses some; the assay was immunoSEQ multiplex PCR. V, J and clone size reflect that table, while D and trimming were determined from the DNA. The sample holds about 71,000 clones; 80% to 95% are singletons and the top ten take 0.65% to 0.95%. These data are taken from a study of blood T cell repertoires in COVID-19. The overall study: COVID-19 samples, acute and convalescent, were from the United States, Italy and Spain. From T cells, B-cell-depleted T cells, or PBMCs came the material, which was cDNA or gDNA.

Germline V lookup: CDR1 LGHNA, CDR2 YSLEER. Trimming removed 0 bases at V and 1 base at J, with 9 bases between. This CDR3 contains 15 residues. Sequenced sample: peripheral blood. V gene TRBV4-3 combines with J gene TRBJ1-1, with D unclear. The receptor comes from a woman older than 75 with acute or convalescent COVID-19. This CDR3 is CASSQDSAGNTEAFF. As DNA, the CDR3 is TGCGCCAGCAGCCAAGATTCGGCAGGGAACACTGAAGCTTTCTTT.